One sample yielded the 10 T cell receptor beta chains listed below, sequenced in a study of blood T cell repertoires in COVID-19. The protocol was immunoSEQ multiplex PCR, while the TCRdb copy is restricted to in-frame clones and leaves out a portion. This sample has over 15,000 clones, with 80% to 90% found just once. Sequencing was carried out using peripheral blood. The receptors stem from a man in his sixties with acute or convalescent COVID-19.

This clone was seen more than once but under ten times. This rearrangement joins TRBV12-3 or TRBV12-4 to TRBJ2-3; D is unclear. V dropped 7 bases and J dropped 6 bases, with 8 bases sitting between them. The CDR3 contains 11 residues. In nucleotides, the CDR3 is TGTGCCAGCACTTTCTCGGATACGCAGTATTTT. This codes for CASTFSDTQYF.

The chain links TRBV30 to TRBJ1-2, with 8 nucleotides matching TRBD1. After removal of 4 bases from V and 2 bases from J, the junction contained 12 bases not matched to a gene. The germline V gene has CDR1 GTSNPN and CDR2 SVGIG (reference sequence). CDR3 size: 16 residues. For the CDR3, the DNA is TGTGCCTGGACGATATTGACAGGGGCCGGCAACTATGGCTACACCTTC. The encoded protein is CAWTILTGAGNYGYTF.

The J gene is TRBJ2-7, the V gene TRBV15; 11 bases fit TRBD2. CDR1 is LNHNV, CDR2 YYDKDF, per germline (reference sequence). V was pared by 5 bases and J by 3 bases, with 6 bases of the junction left unmatched. The CDR3 runs 15 residues. CDR3 in DNA: TGTGCCACCAGCTACTCTAGCGGGGGGTACTACGAGCAGTACTTC. It yields the protein CATSYSSGGYYEQYF.

The chain is built from TRBV11-2 and TRBJ1-4; 7 nucleotides align to TRBD1. CDR1 is SGHAT, CDR2 FQNNGV, per germline. This CDR3 is 16 amino acids long. Losses at the gene ends were 5 bases for V and 7 bases for J; bases not matched to a gene: 13. CDR3: CASSSYKGAMGEKLFF. CDR3 DNA sequence: TGTGCCAGCAGCAGCTACAAGGGGGCGATGGGTGAAAAACTGTTTTTT.

The chain uses TRBV19 and TRBJ1-6; a weak D match, TRBD1 (5 bases). V gave up 8 bases and J gave up 8 bases, with 16 bases separating them. The V gene's germline CDR1 is LNHDA and CDR2 SQIVND (reference sequence). CDR3 length equals 14 residues. The CDR3, as DNA: TGTGCCAGTCGTCCCGGGACTGTTGATTCACCCCTCCACTTT. As protein: CASRPGTVDSPLHF.

The chain uses TRBV5-5 and TRBJ2-2; possible D gene TRBD1, 5 bases. V lost 0 bases, J lost 2 bases, and 8 bases lay in between. This CDR3 has 15 residues. CDR1 SGHKS and CDR2 YYEKEE come from the germline V gene (reference sequence). The CDR3 region has the DNA TGTGCCAGCAGCTTGGCACAGGTTAACACCGGGGAGCTGTTTTTT. It yields the protein CASSLAQVNTGELFF.

The chain recombines TRBV6-5 with TRBJ1-2; no definite D call. CDR3 length: 15 residues. V lost 4 bases to trimming and J lost 4 bases, with 16 bases between them. Germline CDR1 reads MNHEY; CDR2 reads SVGAGI. CDR3 region: CASSSVWQAGYGYTF. DNA for the CDR3: TGTGCCAGCAGTTCCGTTTGGCAGGCGGGCTATGGCTACACCTTC.

This clone occurred once. CDR3 DNA: TGTGCCAGTAGACCTTGGGGGGGCGGCACAGATACGCAGTATTTT. Translating gives CASRPWGGGTDTQYF. The V call is TRBV19, the J call TRBJ2-3, with D perhaps TRBD2 (7 bases). The V and J ends lost 6 bases and 1 base respectively, with 14 bases between them. The CDR3 extends over 15 amino acids. Germline V lookup: CDR1 LNHDA, CDR2 SQIVND (reference sequence).

The rearrangement links TRBV5-5 to TRBJ1-2; TRBD1 agrees at 11 bases. V dropped 4 bases and J dropped 5; count of bases not matched to a gene: 7. CDR3 length: 15 residues. Germline V gives CDR1 SGHKS, CDR2 YYEKEE (reference sequence). CDR3 sequence reads: CASSVGQGDSYGYTF. The CDR3 DNA reads as TGTGCCAGCAGCGTGGGACAGGGGGATAGTTATGGCTACACCTTC.

This clone was counted a few times. V usage is TRBV25-1 and J usage is TRBJ1-2; D is perhaps TRBD1 (5 bases). V was shortened by 7 bases and J by 6 bases, with 12 bases between the two germline ends. Germline CDR1 and CDR2: MGHDK and SYGVNS. This CDR3 region has 12 residues. CDR3 sequence reads: CASMNRMDGYTF. The CDR3 DNA follows: TGTGCCAGCATGAACAGGATGGATGGCTACACCTTC.